A selection of T cell receptor beta chains follows, all from one sample in a study of blood T cell repertoires in COVID-19. Clones were read by immunoSEQ multiplex PCR, and TCRdb kept only the in-frame ones, dropping some. Here the sample spans roughly 330,000 clones, around 87% being singletons. What was sequenced was PBMCs or T cells enriched from blood (not recorded which). These receptors were taken from a woman between 25 and 40 years old who had recovered from COVID-19. Both conserved end residues are part of each CDR3. The order of the fields is CDR3 DNA, CDR3 protein, clone size, J gene, D gene, V gene. A D gene is named only where the DNA matches it firmly. Clone size is not always given. Where it is, it says once, few, many or a class for expanded clones.

cdr3_nt: TGTGCCAGCAGCTTAGCAGGGGGAAATGAGCAGTTCTTC; cdr3_aa: CASSLAGGNEQFF; clone_size: NA; j_call: TRBJ2-1; d_call: NA; v_call: TRBV7-2
cdr3_nt: TGTGCCAGTAGTACGGGACAGGTTCTAACTGAAGCTTTCTTT; cdr3_aa: CASSTGQVLTEAFF; clone_size: NA; j_call: TRBJ1-1; d_call: TRBD1; v_call: TRBV19
cdr3_nt: TGCGCCAGCAGCTCCCCGACTAGCCCCGGTTCCTACAATGAGCAGTTCTTC; cdr3_aa: CASSSPTSPGSYNEQFF; clone_size: NA; j_call: TRBJ2-1; d_call: TRBD2; v_call: TRBV5-1
cdr3_nt: TGTGCCAGCAGCCAGGACAGGGGGCGTCGAACTGAAGCTTTCTTT; cdr3_aa: CASSQDRGRRTEAFF; clone_size: NA; j_call: TRBJ1-1; d_call: TRBD1; v_call: TRBV7-8
cdr3_nt: TGTGCCAGCTACTCCGCTAGCCCGGGTGGGACCCAGTACTTC; cdr3_aa: CASYSASPGGTQYF; clone_size: NA; j_call: TRBJ2-5; d_call: NA; v_call: TRBV11-2
cdr3_nt: TGCGCCAGCAGAAATACAGGGGCCGCTAATTCACCCCTCCACTTT; cdr3_aa: CASRNTGAANSPLHF; clone_size: NA; j_call: TRBJ1-6; d_call: TRBD1; v_call: TRBV5-1
cdr3_nt: TGTGCCAGCAGAAGTATAGCAAGGGAGGTGGGCACCTTC; cdr3_aa: CASRSIAREVGTF; clone_size: few; j_call: TRBJ1-2; d_call: NA; v_call: TRBV6-6
cdr3_nt: TGTGCCAGCAGCTTACAGGGTCAGCTGGGGTATTCACCCCTCCACTTT; cdr3_aa: CASSLQGQLGYSPLHF; clone_size: NA; j_call: TRBJ1-6; d_call: NA; v_call: TRBV5-6
cdr3_nt: TGCGCCAGCAGCCGTGGAGGGGAAGGCTACGAGCAGTACTTC; cdr3_aa: CASSRGGEGYEQYF; clone_size: once; j_call: TRBJ2-7; d_call: NA; v_call: TRBV5-1
cdr3_nt: TGTGCCAGCAGTGTGAGGCCGAGCTCCTACAATGAGCAGTTCTTC; cdr3_aa: CASSVRPSSYNEQFF; clone_size: NA; j_call: TRBJ2-1; d_call: NA; v_call: TRBV2
cdr3_nt: TGTGCCAGCAGCTTAGCACCGGCCGACCGACAAGATACGCAGTATTTT; cdr3_aa: CASSLAPADRQDTQYF; clone_size: NA; j_call: TRBJ2-3; d_call: NA; v_call: TRBV7-6